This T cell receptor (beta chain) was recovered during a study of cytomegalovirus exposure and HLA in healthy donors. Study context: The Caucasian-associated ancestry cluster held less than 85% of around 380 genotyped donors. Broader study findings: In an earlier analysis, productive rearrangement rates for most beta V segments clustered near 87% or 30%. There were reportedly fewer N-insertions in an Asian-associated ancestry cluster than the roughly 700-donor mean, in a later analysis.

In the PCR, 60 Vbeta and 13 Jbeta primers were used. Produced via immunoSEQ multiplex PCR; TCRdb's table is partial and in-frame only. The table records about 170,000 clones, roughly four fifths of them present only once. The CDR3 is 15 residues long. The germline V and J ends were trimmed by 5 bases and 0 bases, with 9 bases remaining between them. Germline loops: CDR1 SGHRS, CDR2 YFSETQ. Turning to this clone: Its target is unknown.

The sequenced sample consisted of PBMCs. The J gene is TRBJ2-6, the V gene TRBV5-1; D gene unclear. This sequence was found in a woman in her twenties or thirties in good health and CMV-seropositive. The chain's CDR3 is CASRVRNSGANVLTF. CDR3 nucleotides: TGCGCCAGCAGGGTGAGGAACTCTGGGGCCAACGTCCTGACTTTC.